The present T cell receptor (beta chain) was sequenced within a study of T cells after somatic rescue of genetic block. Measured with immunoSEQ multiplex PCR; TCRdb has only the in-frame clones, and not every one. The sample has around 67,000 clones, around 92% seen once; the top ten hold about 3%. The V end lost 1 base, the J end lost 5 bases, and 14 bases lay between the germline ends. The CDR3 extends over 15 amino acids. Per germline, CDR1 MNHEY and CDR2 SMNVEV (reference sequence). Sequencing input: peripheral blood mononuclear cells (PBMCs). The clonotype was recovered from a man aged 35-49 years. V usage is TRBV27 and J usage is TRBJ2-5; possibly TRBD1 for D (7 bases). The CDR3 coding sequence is TGTGCCAGCAGTTTATGGGCGGGACAGTGGGAGACCCAGTACTTC. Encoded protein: CASSLWAGQWETQYF.